Following are 19 T cell receptor beta chains from one sample sequenced in a study of cytomegalovirus exposure and HLA in healthy donors. The method was immunoSEQ multiplex PCR; TCRdb's version includes in-frame clones alone and lacks a portion of them. This sample has 220,000 or so clones, with about 93% found just once. Sequences were obtained from PBMCs. The origin of the receptors is a woman under 30 in good health and CMV-seronegative.

The chain has TRBV30 and TRBJ2-4, with 8 bases fitting TRBD1. The CDR3 runs to 11 residues. The V segment lost 5 bases and the J segment 6 bases; nucleotides outside the gene matches: 0. CDR1 and CDR2 (germline): GTSNPN, SVGIG (reference sequence). The CDR3 is CAWDRGNIQYF. The CDR3 nucleotides read TGTGCCTGGGACAGGGGAAACATTCAGTACTTC.

V gene TRBV7-2 combines with J gene TRBJ1-5; weak D call: TRBD1 (6 bases). This CDR3 contains 16 residues. Trimming cost V 1 base and J 3 bases, with 13 bases left between them. The germline gives CDR1 SGHTA, CDR2 FQGNSA. CDR3 bases: TGTGCCAGCAGCTTAGTACTCCGGGACACCAATCAGCCCCAGCATTTT. This codes for CASSLVLRDTNQPQHF.

In regard to this clone: Distinct nucleotide sequences in the sample also encode this CDR3. This rearrangement joins TRBV7-2 to TRBJ2-7; D is undetermined. This CDR3 is built from 14 residues. V was pared by 1 base and J by 1 base, with 8 bases between. Per the germline V gene, CDR1 is SGHTA and CDR2 is FQGNSA. This chain's CDR3 is CASSLGFRSYEQYF. In DNA form, the CDR3 reads TGTGCCAGCAGCTTAGGGTTTCGGTCCTACGAGCAGTACTTC.

CDR3 protein: CASSAEDLGSNQPQHF. The CDR3 nucleotides read TGTGCCAGCAGCGCAGAGGACTTAGGCAGCAATCAGCCCCAGCATTTT. The chain couples TRBV9 to TRBJ1-5; D not resolved. The CDR3 has 16 residues. CDR1 is SGDLS and CDR2 is YYNGEE in the germline V gene. V lost 3 bases and J 1 base, leaving 14 bases between the germline ends.

V usage is TRBV28 and J usage is TRBJ1-6; the D gene is possibly TRBD1 (6 bases). Trimming cost V 1 base and J 6 bases, with 10 bases left between them. The germline CDR1 and CDR2 sequences are MDHEN and SYDVKM. The CDR3 sequence is 15 residues long. CDR3 coding DNA: TGTGCCAGCAGTTTATTCCGGACAGTTAATTCACCCCTCCACTTT. Residues: CASSLFRTVNSPLHF.

This sequence joins TRBV6-5 and TRBJ1-2; no reliable D call. This CDR3 is built from 14 residues. The V and J ends lost 6 bases and 3 bases respectively, with 14 bases between them. Germline CDR1 and CDR2: MNHEY and SVGAGI. As DNA, the CDR3 is TGTGCCAGCAGGTCGACTTCATGGGACTATGGCTACACCTTC. Amino acid sequence: CASRSTSWDYGYTF.

The chain's CDR3 is CASINPGANVLTF. As DNA, the CDR3 is TGTGCCAGTATTAATCCTGGGGCCAACGTCCTGACTTTC. The chain combines TRBV6-1 with TRBJ2-6; D unresolved. Germline V gives CDR1 MNHNS, CDR2 SASEGT. The CDR3 extends over 13 amino acids. Deletions cut 9 bases from V and 2 bases from J, with 8 bases between.

This clone showed up just a few times. This chain joins TRBV6-1 and TRBJ2-3, with a tentative D call TRBD1 (8 bases). Germline V CDR1 and CDR2: MNHNS, SASEGT. CDR3 size: 14 residues. Trimming took 10 bases from V and 2 from J, leaving 16 bases between them. For the CDR3, the DNA is TGTGCCATCCAGGGGGCGGGAGACACAGATACGCAGTATTTT. Its translation: CAIQGAGDTDTQYF.

V is TRBV6-5 and J is TRBJ2-1, with D maybe TRBD1 (6 bases). There are 14 residues in the CDR3. V dropped 5 bases and J dropped 6 bases, with 14 bases sitting between them. CDR1 MNHEY and CDR2 SVGAGI come from the germline V gene. CDR3 amino acids: CASSRVQGINEQFF. The CDR3 DNA is TGTGCCAGCAGTCGAGTGCAGGGGATCAATGAGCAGTTCTTC.

V usage is TRBV11-2 and J usage is TRBJ2-5; D gene ambiguous. The germline CDR1 and CDR2 sequences are SGHAT and FQNNGV. V lost 0 bases, J lost 5 bases, and 13 bases lay in between. The CDR3 length is 15 residues. The CDR3 DNA reads as TGTGCCAGCAGCTTAGATCCCTTGCCCGGGGAGACCCAGTACTTC. The encoded protein is CASSLDPLPGETQYF.

This sequence joins TRBV25-1 and TRBJ2-1; weak D call: TRBD1 (6 bases). Germline lookup yields CDR1 MGHDK and CDR2 SYGVNS. This CDR3 contains 14 residues. With 6 bases removed from V and 3 bases from J, the gap between germline ends came to 12 bases. For the CDR3, the DNA is TGTGCCAGCAGACCCGGGACAATCTACAATGAGCAGTTCTTC. It codes for CASRPGTIYNEQFF.

This rearrangement joins TRBV27 to TRBJ2-1; D not certain. The CDR3 sequence is 16 residues long. The germline gives CDR1 MNHEY, CDR2 SMNVEV (reference sequence). The germline V and J ends were trimmed by 0 bases and 2 bases, with 11 bases remaining between them. CDR3 nucleotide sequence: TGTGCCAGCAGTTTATCGGCGGATTTGACCTACAATGAGCAGTTCTTC. This encodes CASSLSADLTYNEQFF.

V gene TRBV2 combines with J gene TRBJ1-5; 7 bases are shared with TRBD1. The V segment lost 3 bases and the J segment 7 bases; nucleotides outside the gene matches: 12. Per the germline V gene, CDR1 is SNHLY and CDR2 is FYNNEI. CDR3 length: 16 amino acids. CDR3 in amino acids: CASSDPKGARGQPQHF. CDR3 nucleotides: TGTGCCAGCAGTGACCCCAAGGGGGCACGGGGCCAGCCCCAGCATTTT.

The chain joins TRBV11-2 to TRBJ2-7; 9 bases agree with TRBD2. V shed 4 bases, J shed 3 bases, and the junction held 4 bases outside the gene matches. CDR3 length equals 14 residues. From germline, CDR1 is SGHAT and CDR2 FQNNGV. The chain's CDR3 is CASSSLTSGYEQYF. In nucleotides, the CDR3 is TGTGCCAGCAGCTCTCTGACTAGCGGCTACGAGCAGTACTTC.

The chain has TRBV18 and TRBJ2-7, with 8 bases that match TRBD1. Germline CDR1 and CDR2: KGHSH and LQKENI. The CDR3 has 14 residues. Trimming cost V 5 bases and J 3 bases; bases outside gene matches: 6. The CDR3 DNA sequence: TGTGCCAGCTCAGCGGACAGGGCGAGCTACGAGCAGTACTTC. As protein: CASSADRASYEQYF.

V is TRBV10-1 and J is TRBJ2-3; 9 nucleotides line up with TRBD2. Germline V gene data show CDR1 as WNHNN and CDR2 as SYGVQD (reference sequence). This CDR3 is 17 amino acids long. Trimming at V came to 4 bases and at J to 0 bases, leaving 8 bases not matched to a gene. The CDR3 region is CASSARISGRSTDTQYF. In DNA form, the CDR3 reads TGCGCCAGCAGTGCTCGAATTAGCGGGAGAAGCACAGATACGCAGTATTTT.

The chain has TRBV27 and TRBJ1-5; a weak D match, TRBD1 (6 bases). This CDR3 is built from 15 residues. Trimming removed 5 bases at V and 4 bases at J, with 15 bases between. The germline CDR1 and CDR2 sequences are MNHEY and SMNVEV (reference sequence). CDR3 region: CASSLIQGSNQPQHF. For the CDR3, the DNA is TGTGCCAGCAGTCTAATCCAGGGGTCAAATCAGCCCCAGCATTTT.

The rearrangement links TRBV9 to TRBJ2-1; 11 positions agree with TRBD2. CDR1 and CDR2 from the germline V gene are SGDLS and YYNGEE. The CDR3 is made up of 15 amino acids. V gave up 3 bases and J gave up 10 bases; unmatched junction bases: 9. The CDR3 DNA is TGTGCCAGCAGCGGGCAGACAACTAGCGGGGGAGAGCAGTTCTTC. Protein sequence: CASSGQTTSGGEQFF.

The gene calls are TRBV27 and TRBJ1-5; no clear D gene. The CDR3 covers 14 residues. V gave up 3 bases and J gave up 7 bases, with 13 bases separating them. Germline CDR1 is MNHEY and CDR2 is SMNVEV (reference sequence). This CDR3 reads CASSFGMGGQPQHF. The CDR3 DNA is TGTGCCAGCAGTTTTGGGATGGGCGGGCAGCCCCAGCATTTT.